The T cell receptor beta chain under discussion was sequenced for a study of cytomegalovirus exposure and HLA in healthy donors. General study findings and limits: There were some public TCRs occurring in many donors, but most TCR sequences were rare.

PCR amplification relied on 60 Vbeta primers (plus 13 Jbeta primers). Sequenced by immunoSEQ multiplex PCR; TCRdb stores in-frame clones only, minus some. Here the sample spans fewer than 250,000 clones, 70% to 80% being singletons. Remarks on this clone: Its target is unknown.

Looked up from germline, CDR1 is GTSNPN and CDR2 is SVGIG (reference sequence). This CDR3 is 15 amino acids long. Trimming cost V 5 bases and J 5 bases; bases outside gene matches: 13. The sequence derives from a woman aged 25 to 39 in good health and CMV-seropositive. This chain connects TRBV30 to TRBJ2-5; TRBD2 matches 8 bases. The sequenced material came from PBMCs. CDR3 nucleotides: TGTGCCTGGGGGGGAGGGACTAGGAGGAGGGAGACCCAGTACTTC. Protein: CAWGGGTRRRETQYF.